Below, one T cell receptor beta chain is given with its context. The data were taken from a study of blood T cell repertoires in COVID-19. About the research overall: There were acute and convalescent COVID-19 samples, and they came from the United States, Italy and Spain. PBMCs, B-cell-depleted T cells, or T cells were the source of the cDNA or gDNA that made up the material.

Methods used by the authors: Estimated nucleated cell counts came from reference gene primer amplification. TCRdb keeps only in-frame clones here, not all; method: immunoSEQ multiplex PCR. V, J and clone size derive from that table, while D and trimming were established from the DNA sequence. This table has fewer than 70,000 clones, approximately 83% appearing once. Trimming shortened V by 5 bases and J by 5 bases, and 9 bases separated the two germline ends. The length of the CDR3 is 12 residues. Germline assignment: CDR1 KGHSH and CDR2 LQKENI. V usage is TRBV18 and J usage is TRBJ1-1, with a tentative D call TRBD1 (6 bases). The sample taken for sequencing was peripheral blood. The clonotype was recovered from a man older than 75 with acute or convalescent COVID-19. CDR3 loop: CASSNQGTEAFF. The DNA of the CDR3 is TGTGCCAGCTCAAATCAGGGGACTGAAGCTTTCTTT.